This T cell receptor (beta chain) emerged from a study of T cell repertoires in cytomegalovirus infection. One entry per CDR3 protein results from TCRdb running MiXCR on the reads. The sample lists around 81,000 distinct CDR3 sequences, around 42% occurring once. On this clonotype: Its antigen remains unidentified.

This CDR3 spans 13 amino acids. V was trimmed by 7 bases and J by 1 base, leaving 9 bases between them. The TCR sequence derives from a human donor in good health (CMV status not recorded). Some clones in this sample may be carry-over from other donors' samples. This rearrangement joins TRBV12-3 or TRBV12-4 to TRBJ2-3; D not resolved. The sample was CD8+ T cells from cultured PBMCs, taken from culture after CMV antigen stimulation. CDR3 in DNA: TGTGCCAGCAACCTAGTGGGCACAGATACGCAGTATTTT. This translates into CASNLVGTDTQYF.